The 31 T cell receptor beta chains presented below share a single source sample, sequenced in a study of T cells in Graves' hyperthyroidism and ophthalmopathy. Amplified regions were TCR beta CDR3 sequences from RNA transcripts. The study used the HTBI primer set for a first-round RT-PCR of the TCR CDR3. TCRdb ran MiXCR on the multiplex PCR reads and lists one entry per CDR3 protein. In the table there are some 500,000 distinct CDR3 sequences, approximately 16% of which are singletons. Source material: blood. The receptors were sampled from a woman in her thirties with Graves' ophthalmopathy.

The rearrangement joins TRBV9 to TRBJ2-1, with D possibly being TRBD2 (6 bases). CDR1 is SGDLS, CDR2 YYNGEE, per germline. This CDR3 region has 14 residues. V gave up 9 bases and J gave up 6 bases, with 19 bases separating them. CDR3 DNA: TGTGCCACCCTTCGGGAGACAGTGTCCAATGAGCAGTTCTTC. Its protein product is CATLRETVSNEQFF.

This clonotype has a count of ten or more. The rearrangement links TRBV28 to TRBJ1-1; D ambiguous. The CDR3 consists of 14 residues. CDR1 is MDHEN and CDR2 is SYDVKM in the germline V gene. The V end was cut by 2 bases, the J end by 1 base, with 8 bases between. Here the CDR3 DNA reads TGTGCCAGCAGTTTAGAGTTGACGAACACTGAAGCTTTCTTT. Its protein is CASSLELTNTEAFF.

This clonotype was recorded many times. V and J are TRBV28 and TRBJ2-3; 10 bases match TRBD2. V gave up 4 bases and J gave up 2 bases; unmatched junction bases: 6. CDR1 is MDHEN, CDR2 SYDVKM, per germline. The CDR3 is made up of 16 amino acids. DNA of the CDR3: TGTGCCAGCAGTTCCGGACTAGCGGTCTACACAGATACGCAGTATTTT. This gives the protein CASSSGLAVYTDTQYF.

This rearrangement joins TRBV12-3 or TRBV12-4 to TRBJ1-3; 7 bases agree with TRBD1. J gave up 0 bases and V 8 bases, and 4 bases lay outside the gene matches. This CDR3 contains 14 residues. The chain's CDR3 is CASEDRSSGNTIYF. The CDR3 coding sequence is TGTGCCAGCGAGGACAGGTCCTCTGGAAACACCATATATTTT.

This clonotype was recorded a few times. The chain links TRBV7-9 to TRBJ1-1; TRBD1 is a possible D gene (5 bases). Trimming took off 1 base at V and 14 bases at J, with 11 bases between the two ends. There are 11 residues in the CDR3. The germline V gene encodes CDR1 SEHNR and CDR2 FQNEAQ (reference sequence). The CDR3 loop is CASSLGDAFFF. The CDR3 DNA is TGTGCCAGCAGCTTAGGGGACGCTTTCTTCTTT. Variable domain in full (rest from reference TRBV7-9 and TRBJ1-1): DTGVSQNPRHKITKRGQNVTFRCDPISEHNRLYWYRQTLGQGPEFLTYFQNEAQLEKSRLLSDRFSAERPKGSFSTLEIQRTEQGDSAMYLCASSLGDAFFFGQGTRLTVV.

This sequence joins TRBV30 and TRBJ2-3, with a weak D call TRBD2 (6 bases). There are 18 residues in the CDR3. The V gene's germline CDR1 is GTSNPN and CDR2 SVGIG (reference sequence). V lost 4 bases and J lost 2, with 25 bases in between. The CDR3 sequence: CAWNFGRERDPNTDTQYF. Here the CDR3 DNA reads TGTGCCTGGAATTTCGGGCGGGAAAGGGACCCAAACACAGATACGCAGTATTTT.

This clonotype was counted many times. The CDR3 coding sequence is TGTGCCAGCAGCTTAGGCCGGACGGAAGAAGCTTTCTTT. This gives the protein CASSLGRTEEAFF. The rearrangement uses TRBV7-2 and TRBJ1-1; unclear D gene. V lost 1 base to trimming and J lost 8 bases, with 11 bases between them. There are 13 residues in the CDR3. Per germline, CDR1 SGHTA and CDR2 FQGNSA. Looking up the rest from reference TRBV7-2 and TRBJ1-1 gives the full variable domain: GAGVSQSPSNKVTEKGKDVELRCDPISGHTALYWYRQSLGQGLEFLIYFQGNSAPDKSGLPSDRFSAERTGGSVSTLTIQRTQQEDSAVYLCASSLGRTEEAFFGQGTRLTVV.

This clonotype was detected ten times or more. The chain carries TRBV20-1 and TRBJ2-5; 8 bases are a match to TRBD1. Trimming at V came to 3 bases and at J to 4 bases, leaving 10 bases not matched to a gene. The CDR3 totals 15 residues. Germline CDR1 and CDR2: DFQATT and SNEGSKA (reference sequence). The DNA of the CDR3 is TGCAGTGCTAGGTCAATCGACACAGGGGGAGAGACCCAGTACTTC. Translating it yields CSARSIDTGGETQYF.

This clonotype was picked up many times. V is TRBV11-2 and J is TRBJ2-7, with D uncertain. Germline V lookup: CDR1 SGHAT, CDR2 FQNNGV. The CDR3 runs to 13 residues. The V and J ends lost 5 bases and 5 bases respectively, with 13 bases between them. CDR3 in DNA: TGTGCCAGCAGCGACCCCGGTTTGGACGAGCAGTACTTC. This codes for CASSDPGLDEQYF.

The chain has TRBV20-1 and TRBJ2-5, with 10 bases matching TRBD1. CDR1 and CDR2 (germline): DFQATT, SNEGSKA (reference sequence). V lost 0 bases to trimming and J lost 4 bases; unmatched junction nucleotides: 8. The CDR3 runs to 16 residues. The CDR3 here is CSARDDLTGGVETQYF. CDR3 nucleotides: TGCAGTGCTAGAGATGATTTGACAGGGGGCGTAGAGACCCAGTACTTC.

This clonotype showed up many times. V gene TRBV11-2 combines with J gene TRBJ2-2; TRBD2 matches at 10 bases. Germline V lookup: CDR1 SGHAT, CDR2 FQNNGV. The J segment lost 4 bases and the V segment lost 6 bases, leaving 20 bases of the junction unmatched. CDR3 length: 20 amino acids. In DNA, the CDR3 is TGTGCCAGCAGGAATAAGCCGGGACTAGCGAGCACCCGGATCACCGGGGAGCTGTTTTTT. It is translated as CASRNKPGLASTRITGELFF.

This clonotype was counted at least ten times. The V call is TRBV7-2, the J call TRBJ2-1; D gene uncertain. This CDR3 comprises 14 residues. Trimming shortened V by 1 base and J by 6 bases, and 10 bases separated the two germline ends. The germline V gene encodes CDR1 SGHTA and CDR2 FQGNSA. This CDR3 is CASSLEAGTNEQFF. CDR3 sequence (DNA): TGTGCCAGCAGCTTAGAGGCAGGAACCAATGAGCAGTTCTTC.

This clonotype was detected many times. The chain employs TRBV28 and TRBJ2-1; D might be TRBD1 or TRBD2, each matching 5 bases. Germline-derived CDR1 and CDR2 are MDHEN and SYDVKM. The V end was cut by 5 bases, the J end by 0 bases, with 17 bases between. This CDR3 has 17 amino acids. The CDR3 spells CASSQHQRGGSYNEQFF. DNA of the CDR3: TGTGCCAGCAGTCAACACCAGAGGGGCGGCTCCTACAATGAGCAGTTCTTC.

This clonotype was picked up one time. This chain connects TRBV6-9 to TRBJ2-7; 8 bases line up with TRBD1. The CDR3 contains 17 residues. CDR1 is MNHGY and CDR2 is SVAAGI in the germline V gene. The ends lost 3 bases at V and 6 bases at J; junction bases unmatched: 16. The CDR3 DNA sequence: TGTGCCAGCAGTTACGCCCAGGGGGCGCATATCGGGCGCGAGCAGTACTTC. It is translated as CASSYAQGAHIGREQYF.

V gene TRBV20-1 combines with J gene TRBJ2-3; the D is unclear. V lost 1 base and J 4 bases, leaving 18 bases between the germline ends. The CDR3 is made up of 16 amino acids. Germline V gene data show CDR1 as DFQATT and CDR2 as SNEGSKA (reference sequence). CDR3 DNA: TGCAGTGCTAGAGTTTTTAGCCTGACAAGTTCAGATACGCAGTATTTT. Translation gives CSARVFSLTSSDTQYF.

This clonotype was recorded many times. The chain recombines TRBV28 with TRBJ1-2; no reliable D call. Between the trimmed V and J ends, which lost 7 bases and 3 bases, there was a span of 12 bases. The germline CDR1 and CDR2 sequences are MDHEN and SYDVKM. The CDR3 covers 13 residues. CDR3 loop: CASTPLADYGYTF. In DNA form, the CDR3 reads TGTGCCAGCACTCCCCTCGCCGACTATGGCTACACCTTC.

Of note for this clonotype: Just one base apart from a much larger clone, this may be a read error. The V and J genes are TRBV18 and TRBJ2-3; D gene uncertain. The CDR3 consists of 14 residues. CDR1 KGHSH and CDR2 LQKENI come from the germline V gene. V was trimmed by 5 bases and J by 3 bases, leaving 12 bases between them. This CDR3 is CASSSVSRTDTQYF. The CDR3 nucleotides read TGTGCCAGCTCATCAGTCTCTAGAACAGATACGCAGTATTTT.

This chain connects TRBV4-3 to TRBJ1-5; no firm D call. V gave up 0 bases and J gave up 4 bases, with 10 bases separating them. Germline CDR1 reads LGHNA; CDR2 reads YSLEER. The CDR3 is 15 amino acids. The CDR3 DNA sequence: TGCGCCAGCAGCCAAGATTACGATCTTAATCAGCCCCAGCATTTT. Protein sequence: CASSQDYDLNQPQHF.

The chain combines TRBV24-1 with TRBJ2-1; D possibly uses TRBD1 or TRBD2 (7 bases each). The V end lost 4 bases, the J end lost 6 bases, and 12 bases lay between the germline ends. Germline CDR1 KGHDR, CDR2 SFDVKD. The CDR3 consists of 14 residues. The CDR3 region is CATSDSGGVNEQFF. Here the CDR3 DNA reads TGTGCCACCAGTGACTCAGGGGGGGTCAATGAGCAGTTCTTC.

This clonotype came up many times. This chain connects TRBV7-2 to TRBJ2-7; TRBD1 or TRBD2 may be the D gene (6 bases each). Between the trimmed V and J ends, which lost 6 bases and 1 base, there was a span of 22 bases. CDR1 and CDR2 from the germline V gene are SGHTA and FQGNSA. This CDR3 is built from 17 residues. The CDR3 loop is CASRLDEGERASYEQYF. In DNA, the CDR3 is TGTGCCAGCAGGCTTGACGAGGGGGAGCGGGCTTCCTACGAGCAGTACTTC.

The chain employs TRBV10-3 and TRBJ1-5; 8 nucleotides line up with TRBD1. J gave up 3 bases and V 11 bases, and 3 bases lay outside the gene matches. Germline V gene data show CDR1 as ENHRY and CDR2 as SYGVKD. The CDR3 has 12 residues. CDR3 DNA sequence: TGTGCCCTGGGACAGGACAATCAGCCCCAGCATTTT. Its protein product is CALGQDNQPQHF.

Comments on this clonotype: Possible read error: a much larger clone is one base away. The rearrangement links TRBV28 to TRBJ1-3, with D uncertain. CDR3 length: 12 residues. Germline CDR1 MDHEN, CDR2 SYDVKM. CDR3 bases: TGTGCCAGCCTCAAATCTGGAAACACCGTATATTTT. This encodes CASLKSGNTVYF.

This clonotype was counted at least ten times. The chain recombines TRBV6-2 or TRBV6-3 with TRBJ1-1; D is ambiguous. V was trimmed by 0 bases and J by 4 bases, leaving 9 bases between them. This CDR3 is 14 amino acids long. The germline gives CDR1 MNHEY, CDR2 SVGEGT. CDR3 region: CASSYSTYSTEAFF. CDR3 DNA sequence: TGTGCCAGCAGTTACTCGACTTACAGCACTGAAGCTTTCTTT.

V usage is TRBV20-1 and J usage is TRBJ1-5; TRBD1 is a possible D gene (6 bases). The germline V and J ends were trimmed by 1 base and 3 bases, with 13 bases remaining between them. From germline, CDR1 is DFQATT and CDR2 SNEGSKA (reference sequence). The CDR3 is made up of 15 amino acids. This chain's CDR3 is CSARAPGGHNQPQHF. The CDR3, as DNA: TGCAGTGCTAGAGCTCCTGGGGGCCACAATCAGCCCCAGCATTTT.

This clonotype was detected ten times or more. CDR3 DNA: TGCGCCAGCAGCTTGAGGGGAGGTGGGCACCCCTCCTACAATGAGCAGTTCTTC. This codes for CASSLRGGGHPSYNEQFF. V gene TRBV5-1 combines with J gene TRBJ2-1, with D tentatively TRBD2 (6 bases). This CDR3 has 18 residues. The germline V and J ends were trimmed by 1 base and 0 bases, with 17 bases remaining between them. CDR1 SGHRS and CDR2 YFSETQ come from the germline V gene.

This clonotype was detected a few times. Since a much larger clone is just one base distant, this may be a read error. The rearrangement joins TRBV28 to TRBJ2-5, with D perhaps matching TRBD2 (6 bases). Germline CDR1 is MDHEN and CDR2 is SYDVKM. The CDR3 has 13 amino acids. V dropped 4 bases and J dropped 5 bases, with 11 bases sitting between them. In DNA form, the CDR3 reads TGTGCCAGCAGTTCGGGGGAGCCCGAGACCCAGTACTTC. Protein sequence: CASSSGEPETQYF. Full variable domain (remainder filled in from reference TRBV28 and TRBJ2-5): DVKVTQSSRYLVKRTGEKVFLECVQDMDHENMFWYRQDPGLGLRLIYFSYDVKMKEKGDIPEGYSVSREKKERFSLILESASTNQTSMYLCASSSGEPETQYFGPGTRLLVL.

In its sample, this clonotype was seen many times. The chain joins TRBV28 to TRBJ1-1; no clear D. Germline V gene sequence: CDR1 MDHEN, CDR2 SYDVKM. The V end was cut by 8 bases, the J end by 4 bases, with 17 bases between. This CDR3 is 14 amino acids long. The CDR3 sequence is CASGLVLAGTEAFF. DNA for the CDR3: TGTGCCAGCGGCCTTGTGTTGGCTGGCACTGAAGCTTTCTTT.

The chain carries TRBV7-2 and TRBJ2-3, with 13 bases lining up with TRBD2. Losses at the gene ends were 10 bases for V and 3 bases for J; bases not matched to a gene: 10. The CDR3 is made up of 16 amino acids. Germline V CDR1 and CDR2: SGHTA, FQGNSA. The CDR3 DNA reads as TGTGCCACCTGGATCGGACTAGCGGGAGTTACAGATACGCAGTATTTT. Protein product: CATWIGLAGVTDTQYF.

This chain connects TRBV7-3 to TRBJ2-1; D is unclear. The V end was cut by 5 bases, the J end by 5 bases, with 10 bases between. The CDR3 consists of 13 residues. Germline V CDR1 and CDR2: SGHTA, FQGTGA. Here the CDR3 DNA reads TGTGCCAGCAGCGCAGTCCGGGACAATGAGCAGTTCTTC. Its protein is CASSAVRDNEQFF.

For the CDR3, the DNA is TGTGCCAGCAGTACGATCGGACTAGCGGGAGGACGAGGAAATGAGCAGTTCTTC. This gives the protein CASSTIGLAGGRGNEQFF. This chain links TRBV27 with TRBJ2-1, with 14 bases that match TRBD2. The CDR3 is 18 residues long. The junction had 13 bases not matched to a gene; V was cut back by 5 bases and J by 7 bases. Germline V gene lookup returns CDR1 MNHEY and CDR2 SMNVEV (reference sequence).

This sequence joins TRBV9 and TRBJ2-7; possible D gene TRBD1, 7 bases. The germline gives CDR1 SGDLS, CDR2 YYNGEE. This CDR3 region has 13 residues. Trimming removed 4 bases at V and 7 bases at J, with 15 bases between. CDR3 in DNA: TGTGCCAGCAGCCGTGACAGGGCGGGGGAGCAGTACTTC. Protein product: CASSRDRAGEQYF.